This record looks at one T cell receptor beta chain sequence and its context. Antigen unknown. The sample originates from a study of glioma-infiltrating T cells. Whole-study context: Presurgical dexamethasone in glioma patients lasted six or fewer days.

TCR alpha and beta CDR3 regions were amplified from RNA using iRepertoire nested multiplex PCR. One-step reverse transcription and amplification started from around 100-400 ng of tissue mRNA or PBMC total RNA. Using its own MiXCR run on the multiplex PCR reads, TCRdb lists one record per CDR3 protein. Of fewer than 500,000 distinct CDR3 sequences in the sample, 41% were seen once. General observations from the study: Gliomas, especially low-grade, showed above-expected tissue-blood divergence; non-neoplastic patients showed below. Signature shared blood CDR3 motifs were enriched in low-divergence and depleted in high-divergence patients.

Germline V gene sequence: CDR1 MNHEY, CDR2 SMNVEV (reference sequence). The CDR3 length is 14 residues. V was pared by 5 bases and J by 3 bases, with 5 bases of the junction left unmatched. The sample consisted of glioma tissue, nonneoplastic brain tissue, or PBMCs (not recorded which). The rearrangement joins TRBV27 to TRBJ1-1, with 8 bases lining up with TRBD1. The sequence derives from a human donor with low-grade glioma or glioblastoma, undergoing nonglioma brain surgery, or in good health (not recorded which). CDR3 coding DNA: TGTGCCAGCAGTCCCGGGACAGGCTACACTGAAGCTTTCTTT. This translates into CASSPGTGYTEAFF.